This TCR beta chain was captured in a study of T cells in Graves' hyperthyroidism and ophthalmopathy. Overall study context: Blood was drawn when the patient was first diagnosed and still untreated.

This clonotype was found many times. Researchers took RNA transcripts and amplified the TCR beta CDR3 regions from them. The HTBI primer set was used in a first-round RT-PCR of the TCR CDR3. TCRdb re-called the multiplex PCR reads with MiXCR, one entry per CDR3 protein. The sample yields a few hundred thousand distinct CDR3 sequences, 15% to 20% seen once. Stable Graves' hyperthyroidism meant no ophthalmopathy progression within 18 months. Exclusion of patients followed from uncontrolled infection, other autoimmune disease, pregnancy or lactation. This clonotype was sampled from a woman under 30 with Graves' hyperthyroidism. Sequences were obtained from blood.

CDR3 nucleotide sequence: TGTGCCAGCAGCTTAGGGGCGCTCTACGAGCAGTACTTC. Its protein is CASSLGALYEQYF. The chain recombines TRBV11-2 with TRBJ2-7; D not resolved. The V gene lost 1 base and the J gene lost 3 bases, with 7 bases spanning the gap. This CDR3 contains 13 residues. Germline V lookup: CDR1 SGHAT, CDR2 FQNNGV.